The sequence of this T cell receptor (beta chain) was determined in a study of OX40 agonist ivuxolimab in advanced cancers. The protocol was immunoSEQ multiplex PCR, while the TCRdb copy is restricted to in-frame clones and leaves out a portion. The sample holds just over 14,000 clones, 65% to 75% seen once. The length of the CDR3 is 15 residues. Germline CDR1 reads MRHNA; CDR2 reads SNTAGT. The V end was cut by 8 bases, the J end by 0 bases, with 13 bases between. The receptor's source is an adult with an advanced solid tumor such as melanoma, head and neck, liver or kidney cancer. The input for sequencing was CD4+ or CD8+ T cells sorted from blood, taken in a trial of the OX40 agonist ivuxolimab. V and J are TRBV6-4 and TRBJ2-2; D is undetermined. The chain's CDR3 is CASSVGSTNTGELFF. CDR3 coding DNA: TGTGCCAGCTCGGTAGGCAGTACGAACACCGGGGAGCTGTTTTTT.